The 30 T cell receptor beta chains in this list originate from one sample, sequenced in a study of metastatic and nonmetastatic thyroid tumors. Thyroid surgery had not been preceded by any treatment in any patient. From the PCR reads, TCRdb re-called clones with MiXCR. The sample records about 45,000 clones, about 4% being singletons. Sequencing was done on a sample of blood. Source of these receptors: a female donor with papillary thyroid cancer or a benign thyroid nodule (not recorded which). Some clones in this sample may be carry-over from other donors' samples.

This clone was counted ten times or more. The CDR3 region has the DNA TGTGCCAGTAGTGTCCAGGGGGACACCATATATTTT. Protein: CASSVQGDTIYF. The chain recombines TRBV19 with TRBJ1-3; the match to TRBD1 covers 7 bases. In germline, CDR1 is LNHDA, CDR2 SQIVND (reference sequence). J gave up 8 bases and V 5 bases, and 3 bases lay outside the gene matches. This CDR3 spans 12 amino acids. The full variable domain, in which reference TRBV19 and TRBJ1-3 provide the parts outside the CDR3, is DGGITQSPKYLFRKEGQNVTLSCEQNLNHDAMYWYRQDPGQGLRLIYYSQIVNDFQKGDIAEGYSVSREKKESFPLTVTSAQKNPTAFYLCASSVQGDTIYFGEGSWLTVV.

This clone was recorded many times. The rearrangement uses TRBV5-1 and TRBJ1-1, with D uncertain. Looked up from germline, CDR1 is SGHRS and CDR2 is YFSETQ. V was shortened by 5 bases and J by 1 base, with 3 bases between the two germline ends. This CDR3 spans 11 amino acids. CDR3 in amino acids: CASRQNTEAFF. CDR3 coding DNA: TGCGCCAGCAGACAGAACACTGAAGCTTTCTTT.

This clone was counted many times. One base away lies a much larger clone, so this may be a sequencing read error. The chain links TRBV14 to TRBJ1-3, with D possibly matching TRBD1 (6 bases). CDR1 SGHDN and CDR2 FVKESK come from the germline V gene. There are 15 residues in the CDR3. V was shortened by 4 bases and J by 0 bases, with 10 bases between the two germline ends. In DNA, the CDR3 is TGTGCCAGCAGCCGAGAAGGGGGCTCTGGAAACACCATATATTTT. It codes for CASSREGGSGNTIYF.

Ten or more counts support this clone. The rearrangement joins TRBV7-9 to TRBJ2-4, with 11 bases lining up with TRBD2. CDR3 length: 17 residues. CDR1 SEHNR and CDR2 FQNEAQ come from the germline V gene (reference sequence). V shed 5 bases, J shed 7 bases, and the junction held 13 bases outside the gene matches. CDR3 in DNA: TGTGCCAGCAGCAAGTGGCTTAGCGGGAGGGCCAGGAACATTCAGTACTTC. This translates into CASSKWLSGRARNIQYF. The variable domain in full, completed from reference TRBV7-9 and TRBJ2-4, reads DTGVSQNPRHKITKRGQNVTFRCDPISEHNRLYWYRQTLGQGPEFLTYFQNEAQLEKSRLLSDRFSAERPKGSFSTLEIQRTEQGDSAMYLCASSKWLSGRARNIQYFGAGTRLSVL.

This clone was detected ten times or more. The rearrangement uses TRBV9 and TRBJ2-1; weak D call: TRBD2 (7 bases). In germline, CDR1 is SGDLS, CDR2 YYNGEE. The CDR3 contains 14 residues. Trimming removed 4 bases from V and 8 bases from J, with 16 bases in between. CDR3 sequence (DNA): TGTGCCAGCAGCCTCGGGGGCGGGAGCGATGAGCAGTTCTTC. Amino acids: CASSLGGGSDEQFF.

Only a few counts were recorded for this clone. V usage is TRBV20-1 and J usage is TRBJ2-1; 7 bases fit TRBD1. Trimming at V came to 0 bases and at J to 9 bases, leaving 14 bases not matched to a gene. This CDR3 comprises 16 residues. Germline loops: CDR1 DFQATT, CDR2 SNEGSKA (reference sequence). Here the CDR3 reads CSARDPSEGAQGEQFF. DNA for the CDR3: TGCAGTGCTAGAGATCCGTCTGAGGGGGCGCAGGGTGAGCAGTTCTTC.

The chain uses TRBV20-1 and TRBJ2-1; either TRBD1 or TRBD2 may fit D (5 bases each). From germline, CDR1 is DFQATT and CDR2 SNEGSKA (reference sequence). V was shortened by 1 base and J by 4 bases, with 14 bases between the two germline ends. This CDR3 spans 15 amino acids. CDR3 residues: CSARGGRLDYNEQFF. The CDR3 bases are TGCAGTGCTAGAGGGGGACGATTAGATTACAATGAGCAGTTCTTC.

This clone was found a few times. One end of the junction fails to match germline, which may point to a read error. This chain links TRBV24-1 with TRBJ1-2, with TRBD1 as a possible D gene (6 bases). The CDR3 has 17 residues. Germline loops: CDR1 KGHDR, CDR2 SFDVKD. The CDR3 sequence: CPTSEGWGPTGAGGYTF. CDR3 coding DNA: TGTCCCACCAGTGAAGGCTGGGGCCCGACAGGAGCGGGCGGCTACACCTTC.

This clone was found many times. This CDR3 is CAISEGQPLVLQYF. The DNA for the CDR3 is TGTGCCATCAGTGAGGGACAGCCGCTGGTCCTGCAGTACTTC. The genes are TRBV10-3 and TRBJ2-7, with D possibly matching TRBD1 (6 bases). CDR1 is ENHRY, CDR2 SYGVKD, per germline. The germline V and J ends were trimmed by 2 bases and 9 bases, with 17 bases remaining between them. The CDR3 contains 14 residues.

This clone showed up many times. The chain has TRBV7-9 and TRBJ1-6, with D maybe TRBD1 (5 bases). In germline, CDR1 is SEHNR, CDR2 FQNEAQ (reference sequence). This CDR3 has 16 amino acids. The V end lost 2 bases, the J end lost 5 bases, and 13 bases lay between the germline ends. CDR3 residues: CASSLPPGRNNSPLHF. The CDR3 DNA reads TGTGCCAGCAGCTTACCCCCGGGACGTAATAATTCACCCCTCCACTTT.

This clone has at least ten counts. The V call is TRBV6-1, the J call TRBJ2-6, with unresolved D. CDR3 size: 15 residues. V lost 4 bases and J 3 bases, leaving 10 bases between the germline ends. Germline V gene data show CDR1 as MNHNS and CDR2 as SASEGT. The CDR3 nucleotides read TGTGCCAGCAGTGGAGCAGATAGTGGGGCCAACGTCCTGACTTTC. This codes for CASSGADSGANVLTF.

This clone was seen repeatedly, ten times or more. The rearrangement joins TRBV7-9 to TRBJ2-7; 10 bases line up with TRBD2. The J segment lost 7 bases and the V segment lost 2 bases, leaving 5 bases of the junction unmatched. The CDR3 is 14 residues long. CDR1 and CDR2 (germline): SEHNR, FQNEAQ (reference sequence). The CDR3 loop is CASSLLAGEREQYF. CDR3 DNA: TGTGCCAGCAGCTTACTAGCGGGAGAACGAGAGCAGTACTTC.

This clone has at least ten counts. The CDR3 DNA sequence: TGTGCCAGCAGCTTAGATAATTCACCCCTCCACTTT. It yields the protein CASSLDNSPLHF. The chain uses TRBV7-9 and TRBJ1-6; D is ambiguous. The CDR3 consists of 12 residues. Trimming removed 1 base from V and 5 bases from J, with 0 bases in between. The germline V gene has CDR1 SEHNR and CDR2 FQNEAQ (reference sequence).

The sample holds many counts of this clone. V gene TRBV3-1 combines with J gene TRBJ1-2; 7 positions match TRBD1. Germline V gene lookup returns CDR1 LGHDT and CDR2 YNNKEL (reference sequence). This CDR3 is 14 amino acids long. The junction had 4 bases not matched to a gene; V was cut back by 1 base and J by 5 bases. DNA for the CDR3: TGTGCCAGCAGCCAAGGACAGGGAGGGTATGGCTACACCTTC. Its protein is CASSQGQGGYGYTF.

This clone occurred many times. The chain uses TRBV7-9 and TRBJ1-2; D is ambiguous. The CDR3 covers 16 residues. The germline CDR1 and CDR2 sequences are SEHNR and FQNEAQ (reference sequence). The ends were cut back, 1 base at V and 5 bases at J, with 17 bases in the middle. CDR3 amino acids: CASSLVTANLGYGYTF. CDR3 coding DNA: TGTGCCAGCAGCTTAGTTACAGCCAACTTGGGGTATGGCTACACCTTC.

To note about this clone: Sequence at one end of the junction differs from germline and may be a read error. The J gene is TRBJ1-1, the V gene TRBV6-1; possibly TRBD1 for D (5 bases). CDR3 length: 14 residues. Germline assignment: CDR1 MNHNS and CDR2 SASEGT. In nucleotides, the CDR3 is TGTGCCAGTAGTGTCGAAGGGACCGGCACTGAAGCTTTCTTT. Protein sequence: CASSVEGTGTEAFF.

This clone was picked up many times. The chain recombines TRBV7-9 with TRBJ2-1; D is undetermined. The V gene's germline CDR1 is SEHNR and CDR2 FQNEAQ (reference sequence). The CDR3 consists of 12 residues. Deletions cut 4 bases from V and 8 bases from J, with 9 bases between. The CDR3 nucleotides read TGTGCCAGCAGCTATAGTGGGTATGAGCAGTTCTTC. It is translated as CASSYSGYEQFF.

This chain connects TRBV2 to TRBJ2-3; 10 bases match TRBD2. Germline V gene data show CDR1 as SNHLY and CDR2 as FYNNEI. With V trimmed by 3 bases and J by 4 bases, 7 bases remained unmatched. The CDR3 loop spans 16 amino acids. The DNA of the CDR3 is TGTGCCAGCAGTGACGGCGAAGCGGGAGGGGCAGATACGCAGTATTTT. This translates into CASSDGEAGGADTQYF.

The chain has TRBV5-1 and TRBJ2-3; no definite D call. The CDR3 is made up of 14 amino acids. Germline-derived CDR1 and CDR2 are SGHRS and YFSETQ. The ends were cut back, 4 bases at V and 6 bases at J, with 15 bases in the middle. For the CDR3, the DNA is TGCGCCAGCAGCCCCGGGCGTAGATCTGATACGCAGTATTTT. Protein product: CASSPGRRSDTQYF.

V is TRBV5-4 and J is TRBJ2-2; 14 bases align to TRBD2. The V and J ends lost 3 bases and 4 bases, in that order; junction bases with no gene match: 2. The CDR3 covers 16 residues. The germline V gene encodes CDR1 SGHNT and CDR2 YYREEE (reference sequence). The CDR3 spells CASSSGLAGVTGELFF. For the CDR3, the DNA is TGTGCCAGCAGCTCGGGACTAGCGGGAGTCACCGGGGAGCTGTTTTTT. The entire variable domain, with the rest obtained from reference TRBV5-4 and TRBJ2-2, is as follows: ETGVTQSPTHLIKTRGQQVTLRCSSQSGHNTVSWYQQALGQGPQFIFQYYREEENGRGNFPPRFSGLQFPNYSSELNVNALELDDSALYLCASSSGLAGVTGELFFGEGSRLTVL.

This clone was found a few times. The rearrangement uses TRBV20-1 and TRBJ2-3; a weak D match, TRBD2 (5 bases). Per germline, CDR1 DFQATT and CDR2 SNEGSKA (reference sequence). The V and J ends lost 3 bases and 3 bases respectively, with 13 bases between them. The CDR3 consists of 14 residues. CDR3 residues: CSASADWETDTQYF. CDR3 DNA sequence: TGCAGTGCTAGCGCAGACTGGGAGACAGATACGCAGTATTTT.

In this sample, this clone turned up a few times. The CDR3 region is CASSPRTSGKSDTQYF. The CDR3, as DNA: TGTGCCAGCAGCCCCAGGACTAGCGGGAAGTCAGATACGCAGTATTTT. The chain is built from TRBV11-3 and TRBJ2-3; 12 bases are a match to TRBD2. Trimming at V came to 5 bases and at J to 4 bases, leaving 7 bases not matched to a gene. From germline, CDR1 is SGHNT and CDR2 YENEEA. The CDR3 consists of 16 residues.

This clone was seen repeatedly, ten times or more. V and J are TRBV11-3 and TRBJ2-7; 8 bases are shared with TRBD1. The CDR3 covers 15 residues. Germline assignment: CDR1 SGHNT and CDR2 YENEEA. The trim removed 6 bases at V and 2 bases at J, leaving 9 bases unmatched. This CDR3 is CASSSRGLSTYEQYF. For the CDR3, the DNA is TGTGCCAGCAGTTCCAGGGGGCTCTCGACCTACGAGCAGTACTTC.

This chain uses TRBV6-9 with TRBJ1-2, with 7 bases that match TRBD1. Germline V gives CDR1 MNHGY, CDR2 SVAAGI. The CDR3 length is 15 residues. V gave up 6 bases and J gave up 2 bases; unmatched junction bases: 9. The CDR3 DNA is TGTGCCAGCAGATTACAGGGGACTGGGAACTATGGCTACACCTTC. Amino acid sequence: CASRLQGTGNYGYTF.

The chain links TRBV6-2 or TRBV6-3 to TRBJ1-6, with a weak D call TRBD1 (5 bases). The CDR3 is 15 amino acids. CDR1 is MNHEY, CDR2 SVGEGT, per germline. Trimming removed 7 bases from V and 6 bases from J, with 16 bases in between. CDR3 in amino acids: CASTRKGGGNSPLHF. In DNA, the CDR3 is TGTGCCAGCACACGCAAAGGCGGGGGTAATTCACCCCTCCACTTT.

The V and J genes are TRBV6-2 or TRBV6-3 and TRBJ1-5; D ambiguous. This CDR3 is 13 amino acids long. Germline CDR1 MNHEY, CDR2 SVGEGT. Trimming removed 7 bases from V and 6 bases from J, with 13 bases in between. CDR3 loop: CASKGYEGQPQHF. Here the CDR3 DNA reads TGTGCCAGCAAGGGTTACGAGGGTCAGCCCCAGCATTTT.

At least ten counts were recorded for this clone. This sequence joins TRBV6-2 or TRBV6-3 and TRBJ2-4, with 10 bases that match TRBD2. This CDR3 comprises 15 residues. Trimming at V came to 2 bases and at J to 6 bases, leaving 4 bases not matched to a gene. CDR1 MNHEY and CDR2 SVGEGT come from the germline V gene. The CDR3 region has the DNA TGTGCCAGCAGTTACCTAGCGGGAGAGGTAAACATTCAGTACTTC. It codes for CASSYLAGEVNIQYF.

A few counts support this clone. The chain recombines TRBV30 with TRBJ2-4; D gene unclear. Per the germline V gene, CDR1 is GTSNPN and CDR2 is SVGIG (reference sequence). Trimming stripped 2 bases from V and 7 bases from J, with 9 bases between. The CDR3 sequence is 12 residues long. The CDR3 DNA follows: TGTGCCTGGAGTACGGACCCGAACATTCAGTACTTC. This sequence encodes CAWSTDPNIQYF. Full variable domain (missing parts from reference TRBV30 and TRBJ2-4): SQTIHQWPATLVQPVGSPLSLECTVEGTSNPNLYWYRQAAGRGLQLLFYSVGIGQISSEVPQNLSASRPQDRQFILSSKKLLLSDSGFYLCAWSTDPNIQYFGAGTRLSVL.

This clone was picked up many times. The CDR3 DNA is TGTGCCAGCAGTGACGCTGCGGGCGGGAGTGGAACAGATACGCAGTATTTT. Encoded protein: CASSDAAGGSGTDTQYF. V gene TRBV6-4 combines with J gene TRBJ2-3; 7 bases align to TRBD2. Germline assignment: CDR1 MRHNA and CDR2 SNTAGT. CDR3 length equals 17 residues. The trim removed 2 bases at V and 3 bases at J, leaving 11 bases unmatched.

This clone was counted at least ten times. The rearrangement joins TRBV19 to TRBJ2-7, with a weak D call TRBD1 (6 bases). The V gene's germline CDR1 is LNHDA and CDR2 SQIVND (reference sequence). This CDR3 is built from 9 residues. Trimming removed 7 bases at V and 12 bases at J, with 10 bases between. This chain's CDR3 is CASTPGAYF. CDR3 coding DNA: TGTGCCAGTACTCCAGGGGCGTACTTC.